This T cell receptor (beta chain) was sequenced in a study of response to subunit inactivated influenza vaccine. MiXCR, run by TCRdb on the RT-PCR reads, gives a single entry per CDR3 protein. Found here are some 800,000 distinct CDR3 sequences, 21% of them singletons; the top ten hold 9.5% to 13%. Whole-study findings and limits: That few new T cells are recruited by each seasonal influenza vaccination was the authors' suggestion.

This clonotype has only a few counts. Its matching antigen is unknown. The length of the CDR3 is 15 residues. CDR1 SGHRS and CDR2 YFSETQ come from the germline V gene. The V and J ends lost 4 bases and 9 bases, in that order; junction bases with no gene match: 7. This chain uses TRBV5-1 with TRBJ1-6; 10 nucleotides line up with TRBD1. The clonotype was recovered from a man aged 45-65 years who received an inactivated influenza vaccine. The sample consisted of PBMCs from blood, taken less than 6 days after vaccination. CDR3 protein: CASSVTGTGASPLHF. CDR3 DNA sequence: TGCGCCAGCAGCGTGACCGGGACAGGGGCTTCACCCCTCCACTTT. Full variable domain (missing parts from reference TRBV5-1 and TRBJ1-6): KAGVTQTPRYLIKTRGQQVTLSCSPISGHRSVSWYQQTPGQGLQFLFEYFSETQRNKGNFPGRFSGRQFSNSRSEMNVSTLELGDSALYLCASSVTGTGASPLHFGNGTRLTVT.